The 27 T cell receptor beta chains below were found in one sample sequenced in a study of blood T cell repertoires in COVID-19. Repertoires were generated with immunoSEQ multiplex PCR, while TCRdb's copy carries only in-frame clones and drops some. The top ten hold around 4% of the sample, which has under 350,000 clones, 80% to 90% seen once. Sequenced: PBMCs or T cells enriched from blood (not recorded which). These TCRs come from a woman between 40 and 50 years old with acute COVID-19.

The CDR3 reads CASSLGDRGNNEQFF. CDR3 nucleotide sequence: TGCGCCAGCAGCTTAGGGGACAGGGGAAACAATGAGCAGTTCTTC. V usage is TRBV5-1 and J usage is TRBJ2-1; 10 nucleotides agree with TRBD1. Per germline, CDR1 SGHRS and CDR2 YFSETQ. The trim removed 2 bases at V and 5 bases at J, leaving 4 bases unmatched. This CDR3 has 15 amino acids.

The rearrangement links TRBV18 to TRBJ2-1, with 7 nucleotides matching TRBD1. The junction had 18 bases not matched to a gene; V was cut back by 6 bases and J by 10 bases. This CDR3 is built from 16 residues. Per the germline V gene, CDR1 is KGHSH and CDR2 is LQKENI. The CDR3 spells CASSRQGSGSLGEQFF. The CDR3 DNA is TGTGCCAGCTCGCGACAGGGTTCTGGTTCCTTAGGGGAGCAGTTCTTC.

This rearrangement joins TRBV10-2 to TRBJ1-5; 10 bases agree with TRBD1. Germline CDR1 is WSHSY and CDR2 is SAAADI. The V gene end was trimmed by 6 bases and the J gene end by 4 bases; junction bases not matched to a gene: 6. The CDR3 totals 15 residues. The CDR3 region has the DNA TGCGCCAGCAGCTGGGGACAGGGGAGTAATCAGCCCCAGCATTTT. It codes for CASSWGQGSNQPQHF.

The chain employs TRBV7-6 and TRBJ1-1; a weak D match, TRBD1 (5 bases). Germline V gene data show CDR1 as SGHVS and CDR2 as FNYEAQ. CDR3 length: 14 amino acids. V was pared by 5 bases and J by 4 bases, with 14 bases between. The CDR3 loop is CASSRERGATEAFF. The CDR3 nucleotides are TGTGCCAGCAGCCGGGAGAGGGGAGCCACTGAAGCTTTCTTT.

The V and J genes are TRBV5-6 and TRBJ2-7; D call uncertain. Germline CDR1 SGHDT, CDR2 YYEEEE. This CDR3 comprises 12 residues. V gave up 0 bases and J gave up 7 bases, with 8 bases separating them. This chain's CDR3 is CASSLGMREQYF. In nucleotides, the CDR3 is TGTGCCAGCAGCTTGGGCATGAGGGAGCAGTACTTC.

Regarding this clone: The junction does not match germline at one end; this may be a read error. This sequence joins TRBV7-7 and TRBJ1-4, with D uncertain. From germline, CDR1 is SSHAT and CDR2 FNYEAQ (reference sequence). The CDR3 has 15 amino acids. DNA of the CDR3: TGTGCTAGCAGCGCGGTAGTTGAGGGTAGGGAAAAACTGTTTTTT. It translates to CASSAVVEGREKLFF.

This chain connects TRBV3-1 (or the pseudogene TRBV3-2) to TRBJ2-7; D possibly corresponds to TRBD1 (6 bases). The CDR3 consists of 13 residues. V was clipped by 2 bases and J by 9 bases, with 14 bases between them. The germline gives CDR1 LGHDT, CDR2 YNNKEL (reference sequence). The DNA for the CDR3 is TGTGCCAGCAGCCAACCCGGGACAACCTGGCAGTACTTC. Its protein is CASSQPGTTWQYF.

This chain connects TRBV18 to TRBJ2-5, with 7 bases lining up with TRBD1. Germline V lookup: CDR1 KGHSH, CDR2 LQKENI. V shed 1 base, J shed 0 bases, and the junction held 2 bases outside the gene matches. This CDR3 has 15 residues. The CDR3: CASSPQGAHQETQYF. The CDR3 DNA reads TGTGCCAGCTCACCACAGGGGGCTCACCAAGAGACCCAGTACTTC.

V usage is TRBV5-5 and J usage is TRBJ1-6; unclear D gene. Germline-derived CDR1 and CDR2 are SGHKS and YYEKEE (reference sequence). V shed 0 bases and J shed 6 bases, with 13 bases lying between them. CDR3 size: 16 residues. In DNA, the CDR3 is TGTGCCAGCAGCTTGGCCACCCCGAGGAGTAATTCACCCCTCCACTTT. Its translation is CASSLATPRSNSPLHF.

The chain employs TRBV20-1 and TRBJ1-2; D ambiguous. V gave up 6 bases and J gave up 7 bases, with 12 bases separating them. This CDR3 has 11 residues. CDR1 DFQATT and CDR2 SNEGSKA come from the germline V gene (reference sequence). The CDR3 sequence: CSASHIFGYTF. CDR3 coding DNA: TGCAGTGCGAGCCATATATTTGGCTACACCTTC.

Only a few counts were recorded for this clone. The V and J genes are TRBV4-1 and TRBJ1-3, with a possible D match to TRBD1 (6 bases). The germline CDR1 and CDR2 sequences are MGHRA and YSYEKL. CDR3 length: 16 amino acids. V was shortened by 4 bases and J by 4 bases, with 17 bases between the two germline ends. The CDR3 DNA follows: TGCGCCAGCAGCCGAAGAACGGACAGCCAGGGAAACACCATATATTTT. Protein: CASSRRTDSQGNTIYF.

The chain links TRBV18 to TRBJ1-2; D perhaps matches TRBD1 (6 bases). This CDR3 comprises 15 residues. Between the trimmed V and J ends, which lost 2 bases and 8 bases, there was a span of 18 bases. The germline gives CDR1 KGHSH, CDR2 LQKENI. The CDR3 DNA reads TGTGCCAGCTCACCATCGGGAACAGGGACGGGCGGCTACACCTTC. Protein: CASSPSGTGTGGYTF.

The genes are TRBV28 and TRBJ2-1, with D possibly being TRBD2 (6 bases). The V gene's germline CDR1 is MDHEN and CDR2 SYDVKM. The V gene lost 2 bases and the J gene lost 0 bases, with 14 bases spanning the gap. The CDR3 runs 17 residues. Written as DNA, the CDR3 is TGTGCCAGCAGTTTAATCTCGACTAGAAGCTCCTACAATGAGCAGTTCTTC. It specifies CASSLISTRSSYNEQFF.

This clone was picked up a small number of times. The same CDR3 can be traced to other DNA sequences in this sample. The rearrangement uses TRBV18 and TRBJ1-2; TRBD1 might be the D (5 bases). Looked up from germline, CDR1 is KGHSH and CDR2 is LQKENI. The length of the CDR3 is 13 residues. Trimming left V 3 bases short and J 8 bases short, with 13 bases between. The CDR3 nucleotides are TGTGCCAGCTCACCGGGCCAGGGCGGAGGCTACACCTTC. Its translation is CASSPGQGGGYTF.

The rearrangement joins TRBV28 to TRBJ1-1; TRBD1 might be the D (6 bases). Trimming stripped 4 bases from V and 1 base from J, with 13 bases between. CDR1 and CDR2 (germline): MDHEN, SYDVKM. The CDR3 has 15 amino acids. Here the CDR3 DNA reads TGTGCCAGCAGTTACCCGGGGGGCCCGAACACTGAAGCTTTCTTT. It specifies CASSYPGGPNTEAFF.

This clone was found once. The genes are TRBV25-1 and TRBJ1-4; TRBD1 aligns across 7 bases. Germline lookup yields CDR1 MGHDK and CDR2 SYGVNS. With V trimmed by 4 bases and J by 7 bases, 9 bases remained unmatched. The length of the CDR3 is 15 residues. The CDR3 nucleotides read TGTGCCAGCAGTGTAACAACAGGGGCGATTGAAAAACTGTTTTTT. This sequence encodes CASSVTTGAIEKLFF.

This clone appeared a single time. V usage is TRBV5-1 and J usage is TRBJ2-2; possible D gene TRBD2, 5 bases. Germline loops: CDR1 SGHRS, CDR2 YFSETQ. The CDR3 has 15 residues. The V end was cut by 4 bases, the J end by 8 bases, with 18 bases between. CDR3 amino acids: CASSAAGPNRGELFF. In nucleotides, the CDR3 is TGCGCCAGCAGCGCGGCGGGTCCCAACAGAGGGGAGCTGTTTTTT.

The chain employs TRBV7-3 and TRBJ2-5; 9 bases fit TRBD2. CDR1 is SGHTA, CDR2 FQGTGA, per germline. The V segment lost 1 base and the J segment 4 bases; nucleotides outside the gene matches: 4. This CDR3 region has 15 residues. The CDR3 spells CASSLMGSGRETQYF. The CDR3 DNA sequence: TGTGCCAGCAGCTTAATGGGTAGCGGGAGAGAGACCCAGTACTTC. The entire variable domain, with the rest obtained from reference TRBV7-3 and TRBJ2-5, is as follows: GAGVSQTPSNKVTEKGKYVELRCDPISGHTALYWYRQSLGQGPEFLIYFQGTGAADDSGLPNDRFFAVRPEGSVSTLKIQRTERGDSAVYLCASSLMGSGRETQYFGPGTRLLVL.

The chain's CDR3 is CASSLYPGLNTEAFF. CDR3 DNA: TGTGCCAGCAGTTTATATCCGGGTCTGAACACTGAAGCTTTCTTT. The rearrangement uses TRBV27 and TRBJ1-1; D is unresolved. The germline V and J ends were trimmed by 1 base and 0 bases, with 9 bases remaining between them. The CDR3 runs 15 residues. Germline CDR1 MNHEY, CDR2 SMNVEV (reference sequence).

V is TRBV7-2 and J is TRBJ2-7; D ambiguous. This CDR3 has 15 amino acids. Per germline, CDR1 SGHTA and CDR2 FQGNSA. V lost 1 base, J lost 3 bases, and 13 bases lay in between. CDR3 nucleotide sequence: TGTGCCAGCAGCTTAGAACATTTGCCGTACTACGAGCAGTACTTC. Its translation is CASSLEHLPYYEQYF.

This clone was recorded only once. In DNA form, the CDR3 reads TGCGCCAGCAGCTTTAGGACAGGGTCCGGGGCCAACGTCCTGACTTTC. Protein: CASSFRTGSGANVLTF. The chain has TRBV5-1 and TRBJ2-6, with 8 bases identical to TRBD1. The germline V gene encodes CDR1 SGHRS and CDR2 YFSETQ. V dropped 2 bases and J dropped 4; count of bases not matched to a gene: 5. The CDR3 consists of 16 residues.

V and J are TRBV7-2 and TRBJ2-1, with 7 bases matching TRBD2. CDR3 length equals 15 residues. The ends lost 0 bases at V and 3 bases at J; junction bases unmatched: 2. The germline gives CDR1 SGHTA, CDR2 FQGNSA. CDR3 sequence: CASSLASGIYNEQFF. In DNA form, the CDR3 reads TGTGCCAGCAGCTTAGCGAGCGGGATCTACAATGAGCAGTTCTTC.

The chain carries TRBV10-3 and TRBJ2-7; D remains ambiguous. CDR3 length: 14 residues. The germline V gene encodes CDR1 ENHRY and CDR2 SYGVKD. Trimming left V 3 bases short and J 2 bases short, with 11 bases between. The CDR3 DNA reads TGTGCCATCAGTGATAGAAGCCCCACCTACGAGCAGTACTTC. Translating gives CAISDRSPTYEQYF.

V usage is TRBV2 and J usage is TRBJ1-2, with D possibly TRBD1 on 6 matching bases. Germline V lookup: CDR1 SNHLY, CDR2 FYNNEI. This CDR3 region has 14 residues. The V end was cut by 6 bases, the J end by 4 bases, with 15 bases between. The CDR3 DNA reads TGTGCCAGCAGCGAACCGGGGGGCCGCTATGGCTACACCTTC. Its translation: CASSEPGGRYGYTF. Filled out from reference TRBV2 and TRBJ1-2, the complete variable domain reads EPEVTQTPSHQVTQMGQEVILRCVPISNHLYFYWYRQILGQKVEFLVSFYNNEISEKSEIFDDQFSVERPDGSNFTLKIRSTKLEDSAMYFCASSEPGGRYGYTFGSGTRLTVV.

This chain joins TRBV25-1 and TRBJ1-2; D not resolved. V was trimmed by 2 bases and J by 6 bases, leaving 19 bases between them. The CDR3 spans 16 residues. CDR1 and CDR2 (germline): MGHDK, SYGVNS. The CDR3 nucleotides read TGTGCCAGCAGTGAAAGCGGAAGGGAAGTTAAGGATGGCTACACCTTC. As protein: CASSESGREVKDGYTF.

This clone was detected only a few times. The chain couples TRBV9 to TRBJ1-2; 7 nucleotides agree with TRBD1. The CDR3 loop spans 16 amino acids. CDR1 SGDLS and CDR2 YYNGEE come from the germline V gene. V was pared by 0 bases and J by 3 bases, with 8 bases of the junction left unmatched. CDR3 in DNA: TGTGCCAGCAGCGTAGAGACAGGGCTACACTACTATGGCTACACCTTC. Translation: CASSVETGLHYYGYTF.

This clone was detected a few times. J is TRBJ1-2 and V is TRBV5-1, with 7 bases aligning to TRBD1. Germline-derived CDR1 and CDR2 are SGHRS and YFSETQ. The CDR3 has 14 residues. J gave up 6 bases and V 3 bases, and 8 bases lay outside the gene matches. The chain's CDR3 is CASSSKQGTHGYTF. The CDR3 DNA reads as TGCGCCAGCAGCTCTAAACAGGGGACTCATGGCTACACCTTC. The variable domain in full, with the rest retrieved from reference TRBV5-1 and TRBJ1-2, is KAGVTQTPRYLIKTRGQQVTLSCSPISGHRSVSWYQQTPGQGLQFLFEYFSETQRNKGNFPGRFSGRQFSNSRSEMNVSTLELGDSALYLCASSSKQGTHGYTFGSGTRLTVV.